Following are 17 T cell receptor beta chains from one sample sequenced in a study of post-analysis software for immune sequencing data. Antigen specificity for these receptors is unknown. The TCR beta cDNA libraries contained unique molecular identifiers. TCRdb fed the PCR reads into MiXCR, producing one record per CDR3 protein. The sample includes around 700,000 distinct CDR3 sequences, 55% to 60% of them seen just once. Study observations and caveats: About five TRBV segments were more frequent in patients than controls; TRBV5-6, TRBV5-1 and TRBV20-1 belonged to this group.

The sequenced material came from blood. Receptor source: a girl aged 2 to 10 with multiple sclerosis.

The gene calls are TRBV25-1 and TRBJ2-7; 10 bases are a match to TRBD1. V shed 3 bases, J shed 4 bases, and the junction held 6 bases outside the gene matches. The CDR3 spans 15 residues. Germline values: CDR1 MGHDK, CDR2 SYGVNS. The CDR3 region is CASSEFRDRGYEQYF. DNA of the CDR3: TGTGCCAGCAGTGAGTTCCGGGACAGGGGATACGAGCAGTACTTC.

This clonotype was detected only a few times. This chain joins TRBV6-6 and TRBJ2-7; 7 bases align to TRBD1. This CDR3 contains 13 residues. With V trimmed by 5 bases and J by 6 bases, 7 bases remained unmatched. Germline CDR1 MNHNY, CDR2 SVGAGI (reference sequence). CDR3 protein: CASSPDRVGEQYF. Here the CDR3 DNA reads TGTGCCAGCAGTCCCGACAGGGTAGGCGAGCAGTACTTC.

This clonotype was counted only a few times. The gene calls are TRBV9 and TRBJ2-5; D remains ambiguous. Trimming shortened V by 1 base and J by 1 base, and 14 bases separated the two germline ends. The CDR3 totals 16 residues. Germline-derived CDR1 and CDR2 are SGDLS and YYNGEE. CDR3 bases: TGTGCCAGCAGCGTAACCGAGATGTGGGGCCAAGAGACCCAGTACTTC. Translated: CASSVTEMWGQETQYF.

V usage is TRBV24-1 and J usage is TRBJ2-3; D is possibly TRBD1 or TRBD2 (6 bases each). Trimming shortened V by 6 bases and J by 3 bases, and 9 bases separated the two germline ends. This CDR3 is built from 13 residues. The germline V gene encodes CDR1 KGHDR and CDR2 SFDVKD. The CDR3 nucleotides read TGTGCCACCAGTAAGGGGGGAACAGATACGCAGTATTTT. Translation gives CATSKGGTDTQYF.

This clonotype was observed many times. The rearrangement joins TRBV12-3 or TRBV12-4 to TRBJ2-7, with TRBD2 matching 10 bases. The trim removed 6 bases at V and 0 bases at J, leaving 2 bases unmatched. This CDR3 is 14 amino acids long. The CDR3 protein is CASSLAGASYEQYF. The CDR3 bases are TGTGCCAGCAGCCTAGCGGGGGCCTCCTACGAGCAGTACTTC.

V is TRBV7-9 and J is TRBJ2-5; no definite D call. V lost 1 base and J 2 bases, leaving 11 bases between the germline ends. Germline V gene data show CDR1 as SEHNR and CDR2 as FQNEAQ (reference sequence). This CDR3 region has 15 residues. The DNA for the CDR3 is TGTGCCAGCAGCTTAGGAGGCACCTTGCAAGAGACCCAGTACTTC. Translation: CASSLGGTLQETQYF.

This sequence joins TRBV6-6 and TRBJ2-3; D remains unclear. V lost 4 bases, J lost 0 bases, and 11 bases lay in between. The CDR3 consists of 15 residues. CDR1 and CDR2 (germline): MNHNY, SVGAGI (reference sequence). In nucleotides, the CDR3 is TGTGCCAGCAGTTTGAATGGGTATAGCACAGATACGCAGTATTTT. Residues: CASSLNGYSTDTQYF.

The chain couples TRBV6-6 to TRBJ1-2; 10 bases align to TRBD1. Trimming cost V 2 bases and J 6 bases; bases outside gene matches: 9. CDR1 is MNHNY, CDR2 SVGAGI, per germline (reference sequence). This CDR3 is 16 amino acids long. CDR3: CASSYTLDRGENGYTF. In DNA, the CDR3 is TGTGCCAGCAGTTACACCCTGGACAGGGGGGAAAATGGCTACACCTTC.

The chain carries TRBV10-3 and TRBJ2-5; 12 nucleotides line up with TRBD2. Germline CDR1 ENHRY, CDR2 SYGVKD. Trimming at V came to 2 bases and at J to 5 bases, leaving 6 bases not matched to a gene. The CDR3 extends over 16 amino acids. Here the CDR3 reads CAISETRTSGVETQYF. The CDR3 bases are TGTGCCATCAGTGAGACCCGGACTAGCGGGGTGGAGACCCAGTACTTC.

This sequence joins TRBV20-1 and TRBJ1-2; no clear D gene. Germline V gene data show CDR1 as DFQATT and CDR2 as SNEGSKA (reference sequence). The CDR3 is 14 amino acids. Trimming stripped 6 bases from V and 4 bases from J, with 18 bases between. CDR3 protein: CSAAARAVVYGYTF. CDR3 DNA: TGCAGTGCCGCCGCCCGGGCGGTTGTCTATGGCTACACCTTC.

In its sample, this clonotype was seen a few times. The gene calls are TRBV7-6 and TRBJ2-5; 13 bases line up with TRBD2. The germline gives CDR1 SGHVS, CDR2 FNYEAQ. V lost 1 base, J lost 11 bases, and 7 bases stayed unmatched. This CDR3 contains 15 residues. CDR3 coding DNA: TGTGCCAGCAGCTTAGACGGACTAGCGGGAGAAGAGCAGTACTTC. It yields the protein CASSLDGLAGEEQYF.

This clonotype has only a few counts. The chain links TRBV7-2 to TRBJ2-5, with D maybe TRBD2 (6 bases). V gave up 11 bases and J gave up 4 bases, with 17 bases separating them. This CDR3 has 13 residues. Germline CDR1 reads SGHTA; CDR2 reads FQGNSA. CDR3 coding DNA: TGTGCCGGCGGGGCAGGACGGAGAGAGACCCAGTACTTC. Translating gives CAGGAGRRETQYF.

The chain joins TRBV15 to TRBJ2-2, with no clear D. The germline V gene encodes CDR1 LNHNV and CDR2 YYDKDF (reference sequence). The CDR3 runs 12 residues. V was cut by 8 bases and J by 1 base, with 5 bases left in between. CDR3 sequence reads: CATDQNTGELFF. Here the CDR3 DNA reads TGTGCCACCGACCAGAACACCGGGGAGCTGTTTTTT.

The CDR3 sequence is CASSPGTRETQYF. The CDR3 DNA follows: TGTGCCAGCTCACCAGGCACAAGAGAGACCCAGTACTTC. The chain joins TRBV18 to TRBJ2-5; D is undetermined. Germline assignment: CDR1 KGHSH and CDR2 LQKENI. Trimming cost V 2 bases and J 4 bases, with 8 bases left between them. This CDR3 comprises 13 residues.

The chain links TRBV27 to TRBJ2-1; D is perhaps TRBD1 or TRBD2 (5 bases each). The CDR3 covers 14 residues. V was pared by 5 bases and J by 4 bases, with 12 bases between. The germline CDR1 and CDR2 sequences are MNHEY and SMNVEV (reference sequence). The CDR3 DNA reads TGTGCCAGCAGTATGGGGACCTCTTACAATGAGCAGTTCTTC. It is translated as CASSMGTSYNEQFF.

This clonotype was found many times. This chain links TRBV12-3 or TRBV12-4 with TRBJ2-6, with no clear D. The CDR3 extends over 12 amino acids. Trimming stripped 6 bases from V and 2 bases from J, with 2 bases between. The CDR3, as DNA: TGTGCCAGCAGCCCTGGGGCCAACGTCCTGACTTTC. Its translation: CASSPGANVLTF.

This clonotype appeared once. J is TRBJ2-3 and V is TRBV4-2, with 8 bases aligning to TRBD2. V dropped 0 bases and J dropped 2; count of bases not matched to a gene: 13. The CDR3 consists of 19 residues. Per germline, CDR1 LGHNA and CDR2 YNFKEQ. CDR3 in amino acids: CASSQEGPGTSGHTDTQYF. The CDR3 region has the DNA TGTGCCAGCAGCCAAGAAGGGCCCGGAACTAGCGGACACACAGATACGCAGTATTTT.